Described below is a single TCR beta chain sequence and its context. Methods used by the authors: Amplifying reference gene primers gave estimates of nucleated cell counts. The method was immunoSEQ multiplex PCR; TCRdb's version includes in-frame clones alone and lacks a portion of them. That table is the source of V, J and clone size, and D and trimming were worked out from the DNA. This sample has about 140,000 clones, with approximately 88% found just once. These data are taken from a study of blood T cell repertoires in COVID-19. The sequence derives from a human donor in a cohort sampled during active COVID-19. The sample taken for sequencing was peripheral blood.

For the CDR3, the DNA is TGTGCCATCAGAACCACCAGGGGGCCAAGGGACGCAGATACGCAGTATTTT. Protein sequence: CAIRTTRGPRDADTQYF. The J gene is TRBJ2-3, the V gene TRBV10-3; 8 nucleotides line up with TRBD1. Trimming took 6 bases from V and 4 from J; bases not matched to a gene: 15. Looked up from germline, CDR1 is ENHRY and CDR2 is SYGVKD. This CDR3 spans 17 amino acids.